The next 27 T cell receptor beta chains were all read from a single sample in a study of cytomegalovirus exposure and HLA in healthy donors. With 60 Vbeta and 13 Jbeta primers, the PCR was carried out. Sequenced by immunoSEQ multiplex PCR; TCRdb stores in-frame clones only, minus some. The sample has 100,000 to 150,000 clones; roughly four fifths are singletons. Sequences were obtained from PBMCs. These TCRs come from a woman between 50 and 59 years old in good health and CMV-seronegative.

This sequence joins TRBV7-9 and TRBJ2-3, with 8 bases aligning to TRBD2. V lost 1 base to trimming and J lost 0 bases; unmatched junction nucleotides: 3. The length of the CDR3 is 16 residues. Germline V CDR1 and CDR2: SEHNR, FQNEAQ (reference sequence). Here the CDR3 reads CASSLVSGGSTDTQYF. CDR3 bases: TGTGCCAGCAGCTTAGTTTCGGGAGGGAGCACAGATACGCAGTATTTT.

The chain is built from TRBV20-1 and TRBJ2-1; unclear D gene. Germline V gives CDR1 DFQATT, CDR2 SNEGSKA (reference sequence). This CDR3 is built from 11 residues. Between the trimmed V and J ends, which lost 3 bases and 5 bases, there was a span of 5 bases. In DNA form, the CDR3 reads TGCAGTGCTAGCTACGACAATGAGCAGTTCTTC. Translated: CSASYDNEQFF.

The chain combines TRBV4-1 with TRBJ2-3; 8 bases map to TRBD1. Trimming took 4 bases from V and 4 from J; bases not matched to a gene: 7. Germline V gene sequence: CDR1 MGHRA, CDR2 YSYEKL. The CDR3 sequence is 15 residues long. DNA of the CDR3: TGCGCCAGCAGCCGAGACAGGGGATCGGCAGATACGCAGTATTTT. This gives the protein CASSRDRGSADTQYF.

The rearrangement links TRBV9 to TRBJ2-2; 8 nucleotides agree with TRBD2. The CDR3 consists of 17 residues. CDR1 and CDR2 from the germline V gene are SGDLS and YYNGEE. V dropped 1 base and J dropped 6; count of bases not matched to a gene: 11. The DNA of the CDR3 is TGTGCCAGCAGCGTAAGAACTAGCGGCTGGTCCGCCGGGGAGCTGTTTTTT. Translating it yields CASSVRTSGWSAGELFF.

The V and J genes are TRBV15 and TRBJ2-2, with a tentative D call TRBD1 (6 bases). The V end lost 1 base, the J end lost 3 bases, and 12 bases lay between the germline ends. CDR1 is LNHNV and CDR2 is YYDKDF in the germline V gene (reference sequence). This CDR3 has 16 residues. The CDR3 loop reads CATSRGVQGDTGELFF. For the CDR3, the DNA is TGTGCCACCAGCAGAGGCGTACAGGGTGACACCGGGGAGCTGTTTTTT.

This clone has more than one count but fewer than ten. CDR3 residues: CAWRLVIATDTQYF. As DNA, the CDR3 is TGTGCCTGGAGACTAGTGATTGCCACAGATACGCAGTATTTT. V gene TRBV30 combines with J gene TRBJ2-3, with D perhaps TRBD2 (5 bases). The CDR3 loop spans 14 amino acids. The germline V gene has CDR1 GTSNPN and CDR2 SVGIG (reference sequence). V was cut by 3 bases and J by 2 bases, with 12 bases left in between.

This sequence joins TRBV9 and TRBJ2-3; 7 bases are shared with TRBD2. The junction had 4 bases not matched to a gene; V was cut back by 0 bases and J by 3 bases. The CDR3 loop spans 15 amino acids. CDR1 is SGDLS and CDR2 is YYNGEE in the germline V gene. The CDR3 loop is CASSVELASTDTQYF. CDR3 DNA: TGTGCCAGCAGCGTAGAACTAGCGAGTACAGATACGCAGTATTTT. The variable domain in full, with the rest retrieved from reference TRBV9 and TRBJ2-3, is DSGVTQTPKHLITATGQRVTLRCSPRSGDLSVYWYQQSLDQGLQFLIQYYNGEERAKGNILERFSAQQFPDLHSELNLSSLELGDSALYFCASSVELASTDTQYFGPGTRLTVL.

This clone was seen only once. CDR3 loop: CASNGQGNTEAFF. The CDR3 region has the DNA TGCGCCAGCAACGGACAGGGAAACACTGAAGCTTTCTTT. The chain has TRBV5-1 and TRBJ1-1, with 8 nucleotides matching TRBD1. Germline loops: CDR1 SGHRS, CDR2 YFSETQ. The ends lost 6 bases at V and 2 bases at J; junction bases unmatched: 3. The CDR3 is made up of 13 amino acids.

The rearrangement joins TRBV5-4 to TRBJ2-4; D is uncertain. The V and J ends lost 0 bases and 0 bases respectively, with 4 bases between them. The CDR3 runs 14 residues. Germline CDR1 and CDR2: SGHNT and YYREEE (reference sequence). This CDR3 reads CASSLELAKNIQYF. CDR3 nucleotides: TGTGCCAGCAGCTTGGAACTAGCCAAAAACATTCAGTACTTC.

The chain couples TRBV29-1 to TRBJ2-1; possibly TRBD2 for D (6 bases). Germline assignment: CDR1 SQVTM and CDR2 ANQGSEA. Trimming left V 3 bases short and J 9 bases short, with 12 bases between. The CDR3 runs 12 residues. The CDR3: CSVDASAPEQFF. The CDR3 bases are TGCAGCGTTGATGCTAGCGCGCCTGAGCAGTTCTTC.

CDR3 loop: CASSPDRGQPQHF. CDR3 sequence (DNA): TGTGCCAGCAGTCCCGACAGGGGCCAGCCCCAGCATTTT. The J gene is TRBJ1-5, the V gene TRBV6-5; 8 bases align to TRBD1. This CDR3 contains 13 residues. J was trimmed by 7 bases and V by 5 bases; bases with no gene match: 4. Germline CDR1 reads MNHEY; CDR2 reads SVGAGI.

The chain has TRBV5-1 and TRBJ2-3; TRBD1 is a possible D gene (5 bases). V lost 3 bases to trimming and J lost 4 bases, with 9 bases between them. The CDR3 contains 13 residues. The V gene's germline CDR1 is SGHRS and CDR2 YFSETQ. The CDR3 DNA reads TGCGCCAGCAGCTCAGGGCCCGCAGATACGCAGTATTTT. Its translation is CASSSGPADTQYF.

The rearrangement joins TRBV30 to TRBJ1-1, with TRBD1 as a possible D gene (5 bases). Trimming removed 3 bases at V and 1 base at J, with 9 bases between. CDR3 length: 13 residues. Germline loops: CDR1 GTSNPN, CDR2 SVGIG (reference sequence). This CDR3 reads CAWRTGTNTEAFF. CDR3 DNA: TGTGCCTGGAGAACAGGAACGAACACTGAAGCTTTCTTT.

The chain combines TRBV5-4 with TRBJ1-2; 9 nucleotides agree with TRBD1. This CDR3 is built from 15 residues. Germline V gene lookup returns CDR1 SGHNT and CDR2 YYREEE (reference sequence). V lost 5 bases to trimming and J lost 2 bases; unmatched junction nucleotides: 7. The CDR3 DNA sequence: TGTGCCAGCAGGCCCCCCGGGACAGGGAACTATGGCTACACCTTC. Protein sequence: CASRPPGTGNYGYTF. Filled out from reference TRBV5-4 and TRBJ1-2, the complete variable domain reads ETGVTQSPTHLIKTRGQQVTLRCSSQSGHNTVSWYQQALGQGPQFIFQYYREEENGRGNFPPRFSGLQFPNYSSELNVNALELDDSALYLCASRPPGTGNYGYTFGSGTRLTVV.

The chain carries TRBV9 and TRBJ2-1; 9 nucleotides match TRBD1. CDR1 is SGDLS, CDR2 YYNGEE, per germline. The CDR3 spans 15 residues. Trimming at V came to 0 bases and at J to 5 bases, leaving 3 bases not matched to a gene. CDR3 DNA: TGTGCCAGCAGCGTAGCGGGGACAGGGAACAATGAGCAGTTCTTC. It translates to CASSVAGTGNNEQFF.

The chain links TRBV25-1 to TRBJ2-7; TRBD2 matches 7 bases. The germline V gene has CDR1 MGHDK and CDR2 SYGVNS. The V and J ends lost 1 base and 6 bases, in that order; junction bases with no gene match: 3. The CDR3 runs 13 residues. CDR3 loop: CASSEWEGGEQYV. In DNA form, the CDR3 reads TGTGCCAGCAGTGAATGGGAGGGAGGCGAGCAGTACGTC.

About this clone itself: At one of its ends the junction is not consistent with the germline gene, which may arise from a read error. The gene calls are TRBV7-9 and TRBJ1-2; 11 nucleotides line up with TRBD1. Germline CDR1 is SEHNR and CDR2 is FQNEAQ (reference sequence). The CDR3 extends over 15 amino acids. The CDR3 sequence: CASSSPDRGLYGYPF. The CDR3 coding sequence is TGTGCCAGCAGCTCCCCGGACAGGGGGCTGTATGGCTACCCCTTC.

This clone is a singleton in its sample. The chain is built from TRBV29-1 and TRBJ2-7, with D maybe TRBD2 (5 bases). This CDR3 is built from 13 residues. Trimming pared 7 bases from V and 6 bases from J, leaving 19 bases between. CDR1 is SQVTM and CDR2 is ANQGSEA in the germline V gene. The chain's CDR3 is CSGISRVAGEQYF. CDR3 nucleotides: TGCAGCGGTATATCTCGGGTTGCGGGCGAGCAGTACTTC.

The V gene is TRBV5-8, the J gene TRBJ1-3, with 7 bases lining up with TRBD1. With V trimmed by 0 bases and J by 0 bases, 3 bases remained unmatched. Germline-derived CDR1 and CDR2 are SGHTS and YDEGEE. CDR3 length: 16 amino acids. CDR3 loop: CASSLETGNSGNTIYF. CDR3 bases: TGTGCCAGCAGCTTGGAGACAGGGAACTCTGGAAACACCATATATTTT.

The rearrangement links TRBV25-1 to TRBJ1-1; TRBD1 agrees at 10 bases. Germline V gene data show CDR1 as MGHDK and CDR2 as SYGVNS. Losses at the gene ends were 7 bases for V and 3 bases for J; bases not matched to a gene: 5. This CDR3 region has 14 residues. CDR3 coding DNA: TGTGCCAGCAACCGACAGGGGGCAGACACTGAAGCTTTCTTT. Translation gives CASNRQGADTEAFF.

This clone was seen only a few times. The V call is TRBV9, the J call TRBJ2-3; 8 positions agree with TRBD2. Trimming removed 1 base from V and 2 bases from J; junction bases left unmatched: 6. CDR1 SGDLS and CDR2 YYNGEE come from the germline V gene. This CDR3 spans 16 amino acids. The DNA for the CDR3 is TGTGCCAGCAGCGTATTAGCGGGGTCCCCCACAGATACGCAGTATTTT. This gives the protein CASSVLAGSPTDTQYF.

The V gene is TRBV5-1, the J gene TRBJ1-1, with a weak D call TRBD1 (6 bases). Germline loops: CDR1 SGHRS, CDR2 YFSETQ. V was shortened by 0 bases and J by 4 bases, with 13 bases between the two germline ends. The CDR3 sequence is 15 residues long. The CDR3 bases are TGCGCCAGCAGCTTGGCCCCTACAGGGCCCACTGAAGCTTTCTTT. It encodes CASSLAPTGPTEAFF.

This sequence joins TRBV9 and TRBJ2-3, with TRBD2 matching 10 bases. J was trimmed by 6 bases and V by 3 bases; bases with no gene match: 7. The CDR3 totals 15 residues. The germline V gene encodes CDR1 SGDLS and CDR2 YYNGEE. CDR3 residues: CASSEASGRGDTQYF. CDR3 DNA sequence: TGTGCCAGCAGCGAGGCTAGCGGGAGAGGGGATACGCAGTATTTT.

The chain links TRBV16 to TRBJ1-5, with 7 positions matching TRBD1. Unmatched junction bases numbered 10, after V lost 0 bases and J lost 2 bases. Germline CDR1 reads KGHSY; CDR2 reads FQNENV. The CDR3 is 18 residues long. The CDR3, as DNA: TGTGCCAGCAGCCAATCAAAGGACAGGTTGTCGGGCAATCAGCCCCAGCATTTT. This encodes CASSQSKDRLSGNQPQHF.

The gene calls are TRBV7-2 and TRBJ2-5; 10 bases are shared with TRBD1. Unmatched junction bases numbered 5, after V lost 5 bases and J lost 5 bases. CDR1 SGHTA and CDR2 FQGNSA come from the germline V gene. This CDR3 has 14 amino acids. CDR3 amino acids: CASSPTGGEETQYF. The CDR3 region has the DNA TGTGCCAGCAGCCCGACAGGGGGCGAGGAGACCCAGTACTTC.

The chain combines TRBV23-1 with TRBJ2-2; D gene unclear. TRBV23-1 is an open reading frame, and its role is uncertain. V lost 6 bases and J 5 bases, leaving 13 bases between the germline ends. This CDR3 region has 14 residues. CDR3 in amino acids: CASREQNPTGELFF. CDR3 bases: TGCGCCAGCAGAGAACAGAATCCGACCGGGGAGCTGTTTTTT.

There are a few counts of this clone. The CDR3 DNA reads TGTGCCTGGAGTGTGCACAGGGGCTCTGGAAACACCATATATTTT. This encodes CAWSVHRGSGNTIYF. J is TRBJ1-3 and V is TRBV30; TRBD1 matches 7 bases. This CDR3 region has 15 residues. The germline CDR1 and CDR2 sequences are GTSNPN and SVGIG (reference sequence). J lost 0 bases, V lost 0 bases, and 2 bases had no gene match.